This TCR beta chain derives from a study of tumor and adjacent non-tumor tissue in lung cancer. The wider study: Patients were aged roughly 30 to 76, 9 to 10 men and about 5 women, stage I to III. Study results and caveats: Normal lung showed higher cumulative top 100 clone frequency than tumor. TCR diversity was significantly greater in tumor than normal lung tissue.

Per germline, CDR1 SGHTA and CDR2 FQGTGA. The CDR3 totals 15 residues. This sample's RNA came from whole unsorted tissue. This non-tumor lung sample came from over 3 cm beyond the tumor edge. TCRbeta libraries were built with three rounds of nested PCR, modified from ARM-PCR. TCRdb itself ran the multiplex PCR reads through MiXCR, one entry per CDR3 protein. The sample has 90,000 to 100,000 distinct CDR3 sequences; 80% are singletons. Note on this clonotype: Its specificity is not known. A read error may explain this, as a much larger clone is one base away.

The origin of this receptor is a man aged 55-75 years with small cell lung cancer. The chain is built from TRBV7-3 and TRBJ2-1; 9 bases fit TRBD2. The sample was distant non-tumor lung tissue. As DNA, the CDR3 is TGTGTCAGCAGCGTAATGGGCGGGGGGGGCCAGCAGCAGTTCTTC. It is translated as CVSSVMGGGGQQQFF.